The next 14 T cell receptor beta chains were all read from a single sample in a study of CD8 T cells in Susac syndrome. An amount of RNA that ranged from 0.5 to 1 ug was reverse transcribed with random hexamers. TCRdb analysed the immunoSEQ multiplex PCR reads with MiXCR anew, one entry per CDR3 protein. This table has some 140,000 distinct CDR3 sequences, more than 75% appearing once. The sequenced material came from CD8+ T cells from PBMCs. The receptors were sampled from a human donor with multiple sclerosis.

This sequence joins TRBV19 and TRBJ1-5; 7 bases line up with TRBD1. Trimming took 3 bases from V and 1 from J; bases not matched to a gene: 3. The CDR3 runs to 15 residues. Germline V gene data show CDR1 as LNHDA and CDR2 as SQIVND (reference sequence). The CDR3 coding sequence is TGTGCCAGTAGTATGATGACAGGGAGCAATCAGCCCCAGCATTTT. Its translation is CASSMMTGSNQPQHF.

The chain combines TRBV5-6 with TRBJ2-7; D perhaps matches TRBD2 (6 bases). The CDR3 has 16 residues. With 2 bases removed from V and 6 bases from J, the gap between germline ends came to 21 bases. In germline, CDR1 is SGHDT, CDR2 YYEEEE. CDR3 DNA sequence: TGTGCCAGCAGCTTAGGGCTCGGGGGAATTGGGCGCGAGCAGTACTTC. It encodes CASSLGLGGIGREQYF.

The chain couples TRBV5-1 to TRBJ1-1; TRBD1 might be the D (5 bases). The CDR3 spans 13 residues. V dropped 1 base and J dropped 3 bases, with 7 bases sitting between them. CDR1 SGHRS and CDR2 YFSETQ come from the germline V gene. CDR3 in amino acids: CASSLLGDTEAFF. The CDR3 DNA follows: TGCGCCAGCAGCTTGTTGGGGGACACTGAAGCTTTCTTT. Using reference TRBV5-1 and TRBJ1-1 for the parts outside the CDR3, the full variable domain is KAGVTQTPRYLIKTRGQQVTLSCSPISGHRSVSWYQQTPGQGLQFLFEYFSETQRNKGNFPGRFSGRQFSNSRSEMNVSTLELGDSALYLCASSLLGDTEAFFGQGTRLTVV.

This rearrangement joins TRBV30 to TRBJ1-1, with 7 bases lining up with TRBD1. The junction had 10 bases not matched to a gene; V was cut back by 8 bases and J by 1 base. CDR1 and CDR2 from the germline V gene are GTSNPN and SVGIG (reference sequence). The CDR3 contains 14 residues. In DNA, the CDR3 is TGTGCCACTGAGGGAGGGGGCCGGAACACTGAAGCTTTCTTT. Its protein product is CATEGGGRNTEAFF.

The chain combines TRBV9 with TRBJ2-2; D is ambiguous. Trimming shortened V by 2 bases and J by 4 bases, and 3 bases separated the two germline ends. The V gene's germline CDR1 is SGDLS and CDR2 YYNGEE. This CDR3 is 12 amino acids long. DNA of the CDR3: TGTGCCAGCAGCGTCTCCACCGGGGAGCTGTTTTTT. The encoded protein is CASSVSTGELFF.

In its sample, this clonotype was seen once. The gene calls are TRBV7-2 and TRBJ2-7; D perhaps matches TRBD1 (5 bases). The CDR3 runs to 13 residues. The ends were cut back, 3 bases at V and 2 bases at J, with 8 bases in the middle. The germline CDR1 and CDR2 sequences are SGHTA and FQGNSA. CDR3 protein: CASSFGHTYEQYF. The DNA for the CDR3 is TGTGCCAGCAGCTTTGGACATACCTACGAGCAGTACTTC. Complete variable domain (other parts from reference TRBV7-2 and TRBJ2-7): GAGVSQSPSNKVTEKGKDVELRCDPISGHTALYWYRQSLGQGLEFLIYFQGNSAPDKSGLPSDRFSAERTGGSVSTLTIQRTQQEDSAVYLCASSFGHTYEQYFGPGTRLTVT.

This rearrangement joins TRBV30 to TRBJ2-5; D is unresolved. V was trimmed by 1 base and J by 0 bases, leaving 6 bases between them. This CDR3 is built from 13 residues. Germline V lookup: CDR1 GTSNPN, CDR2 SVGIG (reference sequence). CDR3 residues: CAWSEENQETQYF. CDR3 coding DNA: TGTGCCTGGAGTGAAGAAAACCAAGAGACCCAGTACTTC. Combining the CDR3 with reference TRBV30 and TRBJ2-5 gives the whole variable domain SQTIHQWPATLVQPVGSPLSLECTVEGTSNPNLYWYRQAAGRGLQLLFYSVGIGQISSEVPQNLSASRPQDRQFILSSKKLLLSDSGFYLCAWSEENQETQYFGPGTRLLVL.

The chain links TRBV28 to TRBJ2-1, with D uncertain. The germline CDR1 and CDR2 sequences are MDHEN and SYDVKM. This CDR3 comprises 12 residues. V lost 6 bases and J 5 bases, leaving 8 bases between the germline ends. CDR3 protein: CASSWTNNEQFF. CDR3 nucleotide sequence: TGTGCCAGCAGCTGGACCAACAATGAGCAGTTCTTC. Variable domain in full (rest from reference TRBV28 and TRBJ2-1): DVKVTQSSRYLVKRTGEKVFLECVQDMDHENMFWYRQDPGLGLRLIYFSYDVKMKEKGDIPEGYSVSREKKERFSLILESASTNQTSMYLCASSWTNNEQFFGPGTRLTVL.

This sequence joins TRBV30 and TRBJ1-1; D might be TRBD1 (6 bases). The V gene lost 3 bases and the J gene lost 4 bases, with 9 bases spanning the gap. The CDR3 covers 12 residues. The germline V gene has CDR1 GTSNPN and CDR2 SVGIG (reference sequence). Here the CDR3 reads CAWSRGGTEAFF. The CDR3 DNA follows: TGTGCCTGGAGCAGGGGCGGCACTGAAGCTTTCTTT.

This chain joins TRBV30 and TRBJ1-1; D uncertain. V lost 4 bases and J lost 7, with 19 bases in between. Germline loops: CDR1 GTSNPN, CDR2 SVGIG (reference sequence). This CDR3 has 14 amino acids. CDR3 DNA: TGTGCCTGGACTACTGGAACAGTCCGAGGTGAAGCTTTCTTT. This sequence encodes CAWTTGTVRGEAFF.

J is TRBJ1-6 and V is TRBV4-1; D is ambiguous. This CDR3 is built from 13 residues. Per germline, CDR1 MGHRA and CDR2 YSYEKL. V was clipped by 5 bases and J by 6 bases, with 8 bases between them. CDR3 in amino acids: CASSGQLNSPLHF. For the CDR3, the DNA is TGCGCCAGCAGCGGGCAGCTTAATTCACCCCTCCACTTT.

J is TRBJ2-5 and V is TRBV4-1; TRBD2 agrees at 8 bases. The germline CDR1 and CDR2 sequences are MGHRA and YSYEKL. After removal of 2 bases from V and 5 bases from J, the junction contained 10 bases not matched to a gene. The CDR3 covers 16 residues. CDR3 nucleotide sequence: TGCGCCAGCAGCCAATTTGAGGCGGGAGGAGGGGAGACCCAGTACTTC. It specifies CASSQFEAGGGETQYF.

The rearrangement uses TRBV29-1 and TRBJ1-1; 7 nucleotides match TRBD1. This CDR3 region has 14 residues. CDR1 and CDR2 from the germline V gene are SQVTM and ANQGSEA. V was clipped by 7 bases and J by 7 bases; unmatched bases: 15. CDR3 amino acids: CSALGGEGASEAFF. The DNA of the CDR3 is TGCAGCGCCCTTGGGGGGGAGGGGGCCAGTGAAGCTTTCTTT.

The V gene is TRBV3-1, the J gene TRBJ2-2; D is ambiguous. Trimming pared 0 bases from V and 0 bases from J, leaving 8 bases between. The CDR3 covers 16 residues. Germline CDR1 is LGHDT and CDR2 is YNNKEL (reference sequence). As DNA, the CDR3 is TGTGCCAGCAGCCAAGACACTACCTCGAACACCGGGGAGCTGTTTTTT. This gives the protein CASSQDTTSNTGELFF.